This T cell receptor beta chain was recovered during a study of beta chain features in type 1 diabetes (dated by TCRdb to the late 2010s). Notes on the research overall: Patients and healthy donors did not differ in mean age, gender distribution, total cell number or subset yield. A total of 107,917,701 sorted cells were examined across all samples, and the number of cells per subset was strongly correlated with RNA yield. The study compared TCRB repertoires of sorted circulating CD4+ T cell subsets between recently diagnosed type 1 diabetes patients and matched healthy donors. Regulatory and stem cell-like memory subsets were obtained from only 8 patients and roughly eight healthy donors, while naive and central memory subsets were obtained from all 30 or so donors.

A single peripheral blood draw of 90 to 150 mL on average was collected from each donor into heparinised tubes. A BD FACSAria II and a panel including CD45RO, CCR7, CD25, CD127, CD95 and CD27 were used to sort naive, central memory, regulatory and stem cell-like memory CD4+ T cells. All sorted populations exceeded 98% purity. PBMCs were separated immediately by Lymphoprep density gradient centrifugation and were stained directly, without being cultured. So that batch effects would be minimized, each experiment stained and sorted samples in pairs, pairing one healthy donor with one patient. Between the V and J ends, shortened by 0 bases and 6 bases respectively, the junction contains 6 bases. Per the germline V gene, SGDLS is the CDR1 and YYNGEE is the CDR2. The CDR3, from cysteine to phenylalanine, totals 13 residues. Only the CDR3 DNA stays, 39 bases, in frame from base 1. This clone has only a few counts. No antigen is known for it. Per-base qualities were not stored, and no clone one base away is much larger.

The High Capacity cDNA Reverse Transcription Kit was used to reverse transcribe all of the isolated RNA, meaning that expressed TCRB transcripts were what got sequenced. Deep immunoSEQ sequencing was applied to naive, central memory and regulatory T cell samples, giving an average of around 3.8 million total reads per sample. Sorted cells were lysed in RLT buffer, and RNA was extracted using DNase-treated RNeasy Micro or Mini kits according to cell number. Each cell subset was processed on its own to prevent cross-contamination, while patient and healthy donor samples were processed together. The immunoSEQ multiplex PCR was used to amplify TCRB sequences from cDNA, yielding 87-bp fragments that span the CDR3 region. The amplicons were sequenced using the Illumina HiSeq platform. Regarding the original processing steps: PCR bias was computationally corrected using synthetic template baselines, reads within Hamming distance 2 were collapsed, and singletons that could not be merged were discarded. Reads were aligned against IMGT to assign V, D and J genes, CDR3 length and insertions or deletions at six rearrangement sites. Clonotype counts were normalized to sorted cell number within each subset before computing true diversity and Gini coefficients with the tcR R package. The overlap coefficient, calculated on TCRB nucleotide sequences, was used to quantify repertoire sharing. Out-of-frame TCRB sequences from naive cells were analyzed as a proxy for the pre-selection repertoire. TCRdb took this table from immuneACCESS and kept in-frame rearrangements with V and J called. Such tables lack part of the clones; where checked against another copy, unresolved V genes explain under half of the gap, and the rest is unexplained. V, J and clone size were drawn from that table, and D and trimming were deduced from the DNA. For this sample there are about 360,000 clones; roughly 12% appear just once. In total, the top ten clones hold approximately 0.015% of the sample.

Broad study findings and their caveats: PCR might favor shorter templates, but patient and control samples were amplified and corrected together, so any skew would affect both groups equally. Patients with type 1 diabetes made fewer insertions and deleted more nucleotides at VDJ recombination sites, implying thymic rearrangement abnormalities. In all four CD4+ subsets, TCRB CDR3 length was moderately but significantly shorter in type 1 diabetes patients. Because small numbers of individuals were included in the HLA sub-analyses, any influence of HLA type on TCRB rearrangement was left unresolved. Naive, central memory and regulatory TCRB repertoires appeared to be more alike among patients than among healthy donors. Because cDNA was sequenced instead of genomic DNA, highly expressing activated cells could be over-represented, though the groups showed no difference in activation or CD3 levels.

Sequenced input: naive CD4+ T cells from blood. The cell subset or site label corresponds to: true naive CD4+ T cells. The rearrangement joined TRBV9 to TRBJ2-2, with the D gene not confidently named. The clonotype originates from a man aged 18 to 29 in good health. Here is the DNA: TGTGCCAGCAGCGTAGTAAATTCCGGGGAGCTGTTTTTT. This gives the protein CASSVVNSGELFF.